Presented here are 16 T cell receptor beta chains from one specimen sequenced in a study of cytomegalovirus exposure and HLA in healthy donors. The PCR used 60 Vbeta and 13 Jbeta primers. Sequencing used immunoSEQ multiplex PCR; TCRdb keeps in-frame clones, though not all of them. In the table there are approximately 140,000 clones, roughly 88% of which are singletons. Input material: PBMCs. The receptors originated from a middle-aged woman in good health and CMV-seronegative.

Only one count was recorded for this clone. This sequence joins TRBV2 and TRBJ2-7; D ambiguous. Germline V lookup: CDR1 SNHLY, CDR2 FYNNEI. The CDR3 consists of 13 residues. Trimming pared 3 bases from V and 2 bases from J, leaving 8 bases between. The CDR3 DNA reads TGTGCCAGCAGTGAGTCTACAGCCTACGAGCAGTACTTC. It encodes CASSESTAYEQYF.

CDR3 in amino acids: CASSRGTSGRAGDNEQFF. CDR3 coding DNA: TGCGCCAGCAGCCGAGGGACTAGCGGGAGGGCCGGGGACAATGAGCAGTTCTTC. The rearrangement uses TRBV5-1 and TRBJ2-1, with TRBD2 matching over 16 bases. CDR1 and CDR2 (germline): SGHRS, YFSETQ. J lost 5 bases, V lost 4 bases, and 9 bases had no gene match. The CDR3 spans 18 residues.

This chain connects TRBV6-5 to TRBJ1-2; 7 bases agree with TRBD1. CDR1 is MNHEY and CDR2 is SVGAGI in the germline V gene. The CDR3 totals 13 residues. The ends lost 5 bases at V and 3 bases at J; junction bases unmatched: 3. CDR3 loop: CASSEQGDYGYTF. The CDR3 coding sequence is TGTGCCAGCAGTGAGCAGGGGGACTATGGCTACACCTTC.

The chain employs TRBV7-9 and TRBJ2-7; D gene uncertain. This CDR3 has 14 amino acids. Per germline, CDR1 SEHNR and CDR2 FQNEAQ (reference sequence). V lost 5 bases to trimming and J lost 5 bases, with 16 bases between them. CDR3 amino acids: CASSNSLGVHEQYF. In nucleotides, the CDR3 is TGTGCCAGCAGCAACAGCCTGGGTGTCCACGAGCAGTACTTC.

The chain links TRBV19 to TRBJ1-1, with unresolved D. With 3 bases removed from V and 2 bases from J, the gap between germline ends came to 13 bases. CDR3 length: 15 residues. Per the germline V gene, CDR1 is LNHDA and CDR2 is SQIVND (reference sequence). The CDR3 bases are TGTGCCAGTAGTATTTCCAACTACTTTAACACTGAAGCTTTCTTT. It is translated as CASSISNYFNTEAFF.

This clone was seen once. The chain's CDR3 is CASSLDGPSGGAHTQYF. The CDR3 DNA sequence: TGTGCCAGCAGCTTAGATGGCCCTAGCGGGGGGGCGCATACGCAGTATTTT. J is TRBJ2-3 and V is TRBV11-3; 12 bases line up with TRBD2. The CDR3 has 17 residues. Losses at the gene ends were 0 bases for V and 7 bases for J; bases not matched to a gene: 8. Germline values: CDR1 SGHNT, CDR2 YENEEA.

In this sample, this clone turned up a few times. V and J are TRBV11-2 and TRBJ1-3, with D perhaps matching TRBD1 (5 bases). CDR1 is SGHAT, CDR2 FQNNGV, per germline. The CDR3 runs 14 residues. V dropped 3 bases and J dropped 2 bases, with 8 bases sitting between them. The CDR3 DNA reads as TGTGCCAGCAGCTTTTGGGGGGCTGGAAACACCATATATTTT. The encoded protein is CASSFWGAGNTIYF.

The chain recombines TRBV27 with TRBJ2-1; 7 bases line up with TRBD2. The CDR3 contains 16 residues. J was trimmed by 1 base and V by 3 bases; bases with no gene match: 6. CDR1 is MNHEY, CDR2 SMNVEV, per germline (reference sequence). The CDR3 nucleotides read TGTGCCAGCAGTTTGCGGCTAGCGGTTTCCTACAATGAGCAGTTCTTC. It is translated as CASSLRLAVSYNEQFF.

This chain uses TRBV6-5 with TRBJ2-7; no firm D call. Germline CDR1 MNHEY, CDR2 SVGAGI. Trimming took off 4 bases at V and 3 bases at J, with 4 bases between the two ends. This CDR3 spans 11 amino acids. In DNA, the CDR3 is TGTGCCAGCAGTTTTCGCTACGAGCAGTACTTC. Protein sequence: CASSFRYEQYF.

This clone was observed a few times. The gene calls are TRBV6-1 and TRBJ2-1; D not certain. The germline CDR1 and CDR2 sequences are MNHNS and SASEGT. V was clipped by 8 bases and J by 3 bases, with 5 bases between them. This CDR3 has 11 residues. This chain's CDR3 is CASVYYNEQFF. The CDR3 region has the DNA TGTGCCAGCGTGTACTACAATGAGCAGTTCTTC.

The J gene is TRBJ1-6, the V gene TRBV19; no reliable D call. CDR1 is LNHDA and CDR2 is SQIVND in the germline V gene (reference sequence). The CDR3 consists of 14 residues. The V gene lost 6 bases and the J gene lost 8 bases, with 14 bases spanning the gap. The CDR3 region has the DNA TGTGCCAGTAGGAATTGGACCGGGGATTCACCCCTCCACTTT. Translating gives CASRNWTGDSPLHF.

The chain recombines TRBV6-1 with TRBJ1-4; 8 bases map to TRBD1. CDR3 length equals 13 residues. Trimming removed 6 bases from V and 8 bases from J; junction bases left unmatched: 5. The V gene's germline CDR1 is MNHNS and CDR2 SASEGT. The CDR3 DNA reads TGTGCCAGCAGAGGACAGGGACGCGAAAAACTGTTTTTT. Its translation is CASRGQGREKLFF.

There are a few counts of this clone. The chain couples TRBV11-2 to TRBJ2-7, with no clear D. The V and J ends lost 5 bases and 2 bases respectively, with 4 bases between them. This CDR3 contains 11 residues. Looked up from germline, CDR1 is SGHAT and CDR2 is FQNNGV. CDR3 loop: CASSPAYEQYF. DNA of the CDR3: TGTGCCAGCAGCCCCGCCTACGAGCAGTACTTC.

The genes are TRBV7-2 and TRBJ2-5, with TRBD2 identical over 11 bases. After removal of 5 bases from V and 1 base from J, the junction contained 6 bases not matched to a gene. The CDR3 length is 16 residues. CDR1 SGHTA and CDR2 FQGNSA come from the germline V gene. In DNA, the CDR3 is TGTGCCAGCAGCCTCAGGACTAGCGGGTTCCAAGAGACCCAGTACTTC. Protein sequence: CASSLRTSGFQETQYF. Variable domain in full (rest from reference TRBV7-2 and TRBJ2-5): GAGVSQSPSNKVTEKGKDVELRCDPISGHTALYWYRQSLGQGLEFLIYFQGNSAPDKSGLPSDRFSAERTGGSVSTLTIQRTQQEDSAVYLCASSLRTSGFQETQYFGPGTRLLVL.

The chain combines TRBV28 with TRBJ2-7, with D possibly TRBD1 on 6 matching bases. V dropped 4 bases and J dropped 4 bases, with 11 bases sitting between them. Germline-derived CDR1 and CDR2 are MDHEN and SYDVKM. The length of the CDR3 is 13 residues. In DNA, the CDR3 is TGTGCCAGCAGTTCAGGACAGATGTACGAGCAGTACTTC. It encodes CASSSGQMYEQYF.

This clone has only a few counts. The gene calls are TRBV7-2 and TRBJ2-7, with D possibly being TRBD1 (6 bases). The ends were cut back, 1 base at V and 6 bases at J, with 19 bases in the middle. From germline, CDR1 is SGHTA and CDR2 FQGNSA. The CDR3 has 16 residues. The CDR3 here is CASSLGPVGQSPEQYF. The DNA of the CDR3 is TGTGCCAGCAGCTTAGGCCCCGTAGGACAGTCTCCCGAGCAGTACTTC.